This T cell receptor (beta chain) comes out of a study of blood T cells in healthy people across ages. For the study at large: Roughly one uniquely barcoded beta molecule per two T cells was captured.

General study results and limits: Naive CD4+ cells and diversity were both higher in long-lived donors than in aged donors.

The sample providers were healthy Caucasian people from Russia, aged about 6 to 90. Together with a sample-barcoded 5' primer, a J-beta primer mix was included in a second PCR lasting roughly 6 to 12 cycles. Unique molecular identifiers of 12 random nucleotides labeled each cDNA. TCRdb reprocessed the 5' RACE reads via MiXCR and lists one record per CDR3 protein. The sample includes 550,000 to 600,000 distinct CDR3 sequences, more than 45% of them seen just once. After removal of 4 bases from V and 5 bases from J, the junction contained 8 bases not matched to a gene. CDR1 and CDR2 from the germline V gene are MNHEY and SVGEGT. CDR3 length: 15 residues. Concerning this clonotype itself: Its target is not known.

What was sequenced was blood. The sequence derives from a man aged 80 or over in good health. This chain links TRBV6-2 or TRBV6-3 with TRBJ2-1; 7 nucleotides agree with TRBD1. CDR3 region: CASSSPDRADNEQFF. CDR3 DNA sequence: TGTGCCAGCAGTTCCCCCGACAGGGCTGACAATGAGCAGTTCTTC.